What follows are 29 T cell receptor beta chains derived from one specimen sequenced in a study of blood T cells in healthy people across ages. The authors ran a second PCR of 7 to 11 cycles using a sample-barcoded 5' primer and a J-beta primer mix. In TCRdb, the 5' RACE reads were re-called with MiXCR into one record per CDR3 protein. Altogether some 1.7 million distinct CDR3 sequences are present, 28% being singletons, with the ten largest covering 7.7%. Sequenced: blood. These receptors were taken from a woman in her twenties or thirties in good health.

This clonotype was observed a single time. CDR3 DNA sequence: TGCAGTGCTCCGGGTTTGCGGGGCTCCTACAATGAGCAGTTCTTC. The encoded protein is CSAPGLRGSYNEQFF. This chain joins TRBV20-1 and TRBJ2-1; D perhaps matches TRBD2 (6 bases). CDR1 is DFQATT, CDR2 SNEGSKA, per germline (reference sequence). The CDR3 extends over 15 amino acids. V dropped 5 bases and J dropped 0 bases, with 14 bases sitting between them.

A few counts support this clonotype. The genes are TRBV12-3 or TRBV12-4 and TRBJ2-7, with a weak D call TRBD1 (6 bases). The CDR3 is 16 amino acids. With 2 bases removed from V and 5 bases from J, the gap between germline ends came to 19 bases. The CDR3 sequence is CASSLLGRGPLDEQYF. The DNA of the CDR3 is TGTGCCAGCAGTTTATTAGGCAGGGGCCCTCTCGACGAGCAGTACTTC.

The chain links TRBV7-2 to TRBJ1-2; 9 nucleotides match TRBD1. The CDR3 extends over 15 amino acids. V trimming: 6 bases; J trimming: 4 bases; junction bases outside the gene matches: 9. Germline-derived CDR1 and CDR2 are SGHTA and FQGNSA. CDR3 region: CASRQDRGYFYGYTF. CDR3 nucleotides: TGTGCCAGCAGACAGGACAGGGGTTACTTCTATGGCTACACCTTC.

The chain recombines TRBV3-1 with TRBJ2-7, with D maybe TRBD1 (6 bases). This CDR3 contains 14 residues. V lost 1 base, J lost 5 bases, and 12 bases lay in between. Germline V gene data show CDR1 as LGHDT and CDR2 as YNNKEL (reference sequence). The CDR3 nucleotides are TGTGCCAGCAGCCAAGTGGTCCAGGGGCACGAGCAGTACTTC. It is translated as CASSQVVQGHEQYF.

This clonotype has just a few counts. The chain joins TRBV2 to TRBJ1-5; tentatively, D is TRBD1 (6 bases). Trimming cost V 6 bases and J 0 bases, with 12 bases left between them. Per the germline V gene, CDR1 is SNHLY and CDR2 is FYNNEI. This CDR3 contains 15 residues. CDR3 sequence (DNA): TGTGCCAGCAGGAAGAACAGGGATAGCAATCAGCCCCAGCATTTT. Translation gives CASRKNRDSNQPQHF. The entire variable domain, with the rest obtained from reference TRBV2 and TRBJ1-5, is as follows: EPEVTQTPSHQVTQMGQEVILRCVPISNHLYFYWYRQILGQKVEFLVSFYNNEISEKSEIFDDQFSVERPDGSNFTLKIRSTKLEDSAMYFCASRKNRDSNQPQHFGDGTRLSIL.

This clonotype appeared a few times. CDR3 sequence (DNA): TGCAGCGTTGTGGGGGACAGTTGGTACCAAGAGACCCAGTACTTC. This translates into CSVVGDSWYQETQYF. The chain carries TRBV29-1 and TRBJ2-5, with TRBD1 matching over 7 bases. This CDR3 has 15 residues. V shed 4 bases, J shed 0 bases, and the junction held 8 bases outside the gene matches. The germline gives CDR1 SQVTM, CDR2 ANQGSEA.

This clonotype has just a few counts. The CDR3 bases are TGCAGTGCTAGAGACCCGTGGGCGGGGAGCGATGAGCAGTTCTTC. The encoded protein is CSARDPWAGSDEQFF. The rearrangement uses TRBV20-1 and TRBJ2-1; D might be TRBD2 (6 bases). CDR1 is DFQATT, CDR2 SNEGSKA, per germline (reference sequence). The CDR3 consists of 15 residues. The V gene lost 0 bases and the J gene lost 8 bases, with 17 bases spanning the gap.

The rearrangement joins TRBV5-1 to TRBJ1-2; no clear D. The CDR3 length is 15 residues. V was trimmed by 4 bases and J by 4 bases, leaving 17 bases between them. Germline lookup yields CDR1 SGHRS and CDR2 YFSETQ. CDR3 region: CASSLGSSQAYGYTF. The CDR3 nucleotides are TGCGCCAGCAGCCTCGGGTCTTCGCAGGCCTATGGCTACACCTTC.

The chain couples TRBV4-3 to TRBJ2-1, with 7 bases identical to TRBD1. Germline values: CDR1 LGHNA, CDR2 YSLEER. Losses at the gene ends were 0 bases for V and 7 bases for J; bases not matched to a gene: 9. The length of the CDR3 is 16 residues. This chain's CDR3 is CASSQEWDRIFNEQFF. In DNA, the CDR3 is TGCGCCAGCAGCCAAGAGTGGGACAGAATTTTTAATGAGCAGTTCTTC.

The rearrangement uses TRBV18 and TRBJ1-2, with D unclear. CDR1 is KGHSH and CDR2 is LQKENI in the germline V gene. CDR3 length: 13 residues. Deletions cut 1 base from V and 8 bases from J, with 11 bases between. The CDR3 loop is CASSPRGLWGYTF. CDR3 nucleotides: TGTGCCAGCTCACCACGGGGATTATGGGGCTACACCTTC.

At least ten counts were recorded for this clonotype. V and J are TRBV10-2 and TRBJ1-2, with 8 bases fitting TRBD1. The CDR3 consists of 13 residues. In germline, CDR1 is WSHSY, CDR2 SAAADI. Unmatched junction bases numbered 6, after V lost 7 bases and J lost 5 bases. CDR3 DNA: TGCGCCAGCATCGGGACAGGCTCGTATGGCTACACCTTC. It translates to CASIGTGSYGYTF.

The chain has TRBV25-1 and TRBJ1-1, with D unclear. Trimming stripped 4 bases from V and 1 base from J, with 10 bases between. The CDR3 is 14 amino acids. From germline, CDR1 is MGHDK and CDR2 SYGVNS. CDR3 residues: CASSVYTQNTEAFF. The CDR3 DNA reads TGTGCCAGCAGTGTATATACTCAGAACACTGAAGCTTTCTTT.

The rearrangement links TRBV20-1 to TRBJ1-6, with D possibly being TRBD1 (5 bases). The CDR3 totals 14 residues. The V and J ends lost 5 bases and 5 bases respectively, with 13 bases between them. CDR1 DFQATT and CDR2 SNEGSKA come from the germline V gene (reference sequence). CDR3 DNA: TGCAGTGCTGTCTTGGGACGGAATAATTCACCCCTCCACTTT. Translating gives CSAVLGRNNSPLHF.

Many counts were recorded for this clonotype. This chain connects TRBV5-5 to TRBJ1-2, with TRBD1 matching 8 bases. The V gene's germline CDR1 is SGHKS and CDR2 YYEKEE (reference sequence). There are 15 residues in the CDR3. After removal of 6 bases from V and 8 bases from J, the junction contained 15 bases not matched to a gene. The CDR3 loop is CASIPALGQAYGYTF. The CDR3 nucleotides read TGTGCCAGCATCCCCGCGCTGGGACAGGCATACGGCTACACCTTC. Complete variable domain (other parts from reference TRBV5-5 and TRBJ1-2): DAGVTQSPTHLIKTRGQQVTLRCSPISGHKSVSWYQQVLGQGPQFIFQYYEKEERGRGNFPDRFSARQFPNYSSELNVNALLLGDSALYLCASIPALGQAYGYTFGSGTRLTVV.

The rearrangement uses TRBV9 and TRBJ2-7; TRBD2 matches at 11 bases. CDR1 SGDLS and CDR2 YYNGEE come from the germline V gene. The CDR3 length is 18 residues. V lost 0 bases and J lost 5; bases outside the gene matches: 13. The DNA for the CDR3 is TGTGCCAGCAGCGTAGGTCCCTTAACTAGCGGGAGTCAAAACGAGCAGTACTTC. Translation gives CASSVGPLTSGSQNEQYF.

V usage is TRBV6-2 or TRBV6-3 and J usage is TRBJ2-3, with 9 positions matching TRBD1. The CDR3 contains 13 residues. Germline V gene sequence: CDR1 MNHEY, CDR2 SVGEGT. The trim removed 7 bases at V and 4 bases at J, leaving 3 bases unmatched. The CDR3 region has the DNA TGTGCCAGCATGGACAGGGGTCCAGATACGCAGTATTTT. Translation: CASMDRGPDTQYF.

V gene TRBV3-1 combines with J gene TRBJ2-1; D ambiguous. Trimming cost V 5 bases and J 0 bases, with 11 bases left between them. The CDR3 is 15 residues long. Germline V gene lookup returns CDR1 LGHDT and CDR2 YNNKEL (reference sequence). This CDR3 is CASSGYPSSYNEQFF. The CDR3 nucleotides are TGTGCCAGCAGCGGATATCCGAGCTCCTACAATGAGCAGTTCTTC.

This clonotype was counted a single time. The rearrangement uses TRBV2 and TRBJ2-6; D call uncertain. V dropped 4 bases and J dropped 0 bases, with 10 bases sitting between them. CDR1 SNHLY and CDR2 FYNNEI come from the germline V gene. The CDR3 covers 16 residues. CDR3 amino acids: CASSVLPSSGANVLTF. The CDR3 DNA is TGTGCCAGCAGTGTTTTACCCAGCTCTGGGGCCAACGTCCTGACTTTC.

Concerning this clonotype itself: Its ends do not fully match the called genes, so a read error is possible. The chain joins TRBV9 to TRBJ2-3, with D possibly being TRBD1 (5 bases). This CDR3 region has 14 residues. Germline CDR1 reads SGDLS; CDR2 reads YYNGEE. CDR3 DNA sequence: TGTGCCAGCAGCGTAGGGCAGGGAAGGGATAGGCAGTATTTT. This encodes CASSVGQGRDRQYF.

This clonotype was recorded at least ten times. The chain is built from TRBV9 and TRBJ1-2, with D hard to call. The V and J ends lost 0 bases and 5 bases respectively, with 11 bases between them. The CDR3 totals 14 residues. Germline CDR1 is SGDLS and CDR2 is YYNGEE. CDR3 DNA: TGTGCCAGCAGCGTAGTAAGGGAAGGTTATGGCTACACCTTC. Protein: CASSVVREGYGYTF.

V usage is TRBV29-1 and J usage is TRBJ2-1; possibly TRBD1 for D (5 bases). The CDR3 length is 12 residues. The germline gives CDR1 SQVTM, CDR2 ANQGSEA. Trimming pared 7 bases from V and 8 bases from J, leaving 15 bases between. Here the CDR3 reads CSGARRGDEQFF. The CDR3 DNA reads TGCAGCGGTGCCCGTAGGGGCGATGAGCAGTTCTTC.

This clonotype was detected ten times or more. The chain joins TRBV20-1 to TRBJ2-5; D is ambiguous. The CDR3 covers 11 residues. V lost 6 bases and J 0 bases, leaving 5 bases between the germline ends. The germline CDR1 and CDR2 sequences are DFQATT and SNEGSKA (reference sequence). CDR3 residues: CSAEHQETQYF. CDR3 DNA sequence: TGCAGTGCGGAGCACCAAGAGACCCAGTACTTC.

This chain joins TRBV20-1 and TRBJ2-1; a weak D match, TRBD1 (5 bases). Looked up from germline, CDR1 is DFQATT and CDR2 is SNEGSKA (reference sequence). CDR3 size: 15 residues. Trimming stripped 1 base from V and 5 bases from J, with 15 bases between. The CDR3 sequence: CSARGQYRFNNEQFF. The CDR3 DNA sequence: TGCAGTGCTAGAGGACAGTACAGATTTAACAATGAGCAGTTCTTC.

The chain joins TRBV7-2 to TRBJ2-5, with 8 bases fitting TRBD2. The length of the CDR3 is 15 residues. V shed 6 bases, J shed 2 bases, and the junction held 8 bases outside the gene matches. Germline CDR1 and CDR2: SGHTA and FQGNSA. In DNA form, the CDR3 reads TGTGCCAGCAGTCAGGAACTAGCGGATCAAGAGACCCAGTACTTC. It encodes CASSQELADQETQYF.

This rearrangement joins TRBV20-1 to TRBJ2-1; D not resolved. Germline V gives CDR1 DFQATT, CDR2 SNEGSKA (reference sequence). The germline V and J ends were trimmed by 3 bases and 0 bases, with 12 bases remaining between them. The CDR3 length is 15 residues. In nucleotides, the CDR3 is TGCAGTGCTAGTCGGCCCATTAGCTCCTACAATGAGCAGTTCTTC. Translation gives CSASRPISSYNEQFF.

As to this clonotype: A much larger clone differs from this one at a single base, so this may be a read error. The J gene is TRBJ2-5, the V gene TRBV5-4; 15 bases are shared with TRBD2. Germline assignment: CDR1 SGHNT and CDR2 YYREEE (reference sequence). The CDR3 runs to 17 residues. Trimming took 3 bases from V and 11 from J; bases not matched to a gene: 14. CDR3 residues: CASSSGLAGGVDNEQYF. Written as DNA, the CDR3 is TGTGCCAGCAGCTCGGGACTAGCGGGAGGTGTCGATAATGAGCAGTACTTC. The entire variable domain, with the rest obtained from reference TRBV5-4 and TRBJ2-5, is as follows: ETGVTQSPTHLIKTRGQQVTLRCSSQSGHNTVSWYQQALGQGPQFIFQYYREEENGRGNFPPRFSGLQFPNYSSELNVNALELDDSALYLCASSSGLAGGVDNEQYFGPGTRLLVL.

A word on this clonotype: One end of the junction is discordant with germline, which a read error may explain. The chain couples TRBV20-1 to TRBJ1-5, with 10 positions matching TRBD1. The CDR3 is 14 residues long. Per germline, CDR1 DFQATT and CDR2 SNEGSKA (reference sequence). The CDR3 DNA is TGCAGTGTCCAGGGGACAGGGGAGAGTCAGCTCCAGCATTTT. Protein: CSVQGTGESQLQHF.

In regard to this clonotype: The junction departs from germline at one end; a sequencing error may be responsible. V is TRBV20-1 and J is TRBJ2-5; no clear D. Germline V gene lookup returns CDR1 DFQATT and CDR2 SNEGSKA (reference sequence). There are 11 residues in the CDR3. CDR3: CSARKQEPQYF. The DNA of the CDR3 is TGCAGTGCTAGAAAACAAGAGCCCCAGTACTTC.

This rearrangement joins TRBV6-1 to TRBJ2-2; 7 bases align to TRBD2. V shed 1 base, J shed 5 bases, and the junction held 4 bases outside the gene matches. Germline V gene lookup returns CDR1 MNHNS and CDR2 SASEGT. The CDR3 spans 15 residues. As DNA, the CDR3 is TGTGCCAGCAGTGAAGGACTAGCTGGGACCGGGGAGCTGTTTTTT. Translation gives CASSEGLAGTGELFF.